Listed below are T cell receptor beta chains from one sample, sequenced in a study of blood T cell repertoires in COVID-19. Clones were sequenced by immunoSEQ multiplex PCR, and TCRdb holds only the in-frame ones, with some missing. The sample has roughly 240,000 clones, approximately 88% seen once. The sequenced sample was PBMCs or T cells enriched from blood (not recorded which). The receptors here all came from a woman in her thirties or forties with acute COVID-19. The CDR3 runs from the conserved cysteine through the conserved F or W. D genes are given only for firm matches.

d_call v_call cdr3_aa
- TRBV7-9 CASSFAQMSTEAFF
TRBD1 TRBV6-5 CASSYSDRAGYTF
- TRBV28 CASSPRPPRGGELFF
TRBD1 TRBV30 CAWDGQGAFYTF
- TRBV19 CASSSQVASYGVQYF
TRBD1 TRBV9 CASSVVGQGAETQYF
- TRBV6-4 CASSDRVSGELFF
- TRBV27 CASSSDSYTDTQYF
- TRBV5-1 CASRVRGDVTEAFF
TRBD2 TRBV5-6 CASNGLAGWDEQFF
- TRBV9 CASSVAAGPEGTQYF
- TRBV7-2 CASSLESGGVNQPQHF
TRBD1 TRBV20-1 CSAITGVAEYF
- TRBV7-9 CASKPGLNTEAFF
- TRBV9 CASSVGPLQASSYNEQFF
- TRBV7-8 CASSNDNSYEQYF
- TRBV28 CASSRPRGGGETQYF
- TRBV10-1 CASSESTTEGQPQHF
TRBD1 TRBV5-4 CASSLIGQGNEKLFF
TRBD1 TRBV7-9 CASSPGGLGYTF
TRBD1 TRBV18 CASSRTGTDSYEQYF
TRBD1 TRBV19 CASSIGKGTGTSWANVLTF
TRBD1 TRBV9 CASSPRAGGSVGELFF
- TRBV13 CASSPRKGVGQPQHF
- TRBV27 CASSRDSYTEAFF
- TRBV2 CASSWFQELFF
- TRBV5-4 CASSLAASKVNRWFF
TRBD1 TRBV5-5 CASSPRRDSSYEQYF
- TRBV4-3 CASSPKSVYAGISYNEQFF
TRBD1 TRBV18 CASSSEPGTGTEAFF
TRBD2 TRBV19 CASSIGLAGAPFF
- TRBV10-3 CAITIGGKGTEAFF
- TRBV27 CASGPDQETQYF
TRBD1 TRBV4-2 CASSQAGTGLSYGYTF
TRBD1 TRBV5-4 CASSPQTGGNTEAFF
TRBD2 TRBV19 CASSIRLTSGINSYEQYF
TRBD1 TRBV4-3 CASSPGTGGETQYF
TRBD1 TRBV18 CASSGQGTKNIQYF
TRBD1 TRBV18 CASSPRQGNTGELFF
TRBD1 TRBV18 CASSPSMDRGPYTEAFF
TRBD1 TRBV7-8 CASSLRGQGSQPQHF
TRBD2 TRBV7-9 CASLSPGGFNEQFF
TRBD2 TRBV6-2/TRBV6-3 CASSYKLAGSYNEQFF
TRBD1 TRBV5-1 CASSPQGRNTGELFF
TRBD1 TRBV19 CASSTRQGFNSPLHF
TRBD1 TRBV28 CASSPTGTGAEKLFF
- TRBV5-1 CASSHPGQNTEAFF
- TRBV5-1 CASSSGIGYEQYF
TRBD1 TRBV5-4 CASSPSSGTAPYEQYF
TRBD1 TRBV6-5 CASGTVGSEAFF
TRBD1 TRBV7-9 CASSLETGKSTLHF
- TRBV2 CASSDTAAYEQYF
TRBD2 TRBV19 CASSIVGLAGDRSTDTQYF
- TRBV4-3 CASSQDRGWKDTQYF